The 25 T cell receptor beta chains below all came from one sample that was sequenced in a study of shared clonotypes between healthy human individuals (dated by TCRdb to 2019 to 2021). Libraries were built with the immunoSEQ multiplex PCR assay. In TCRdb, the immuneACCESS table is reduced to in-frame sequences with V and J assigned. These tables do not hold every clone; where another copy was compared, an unresolved V gene accounts for under half, and the others remain unexplained. The sample table records 850,000 to 1,200,000 clones; 65% to 80% of these occur just once. The ten largest make up approximately 1.5% of the sample. The sample consisted of memory CD4+ T cells sorted from blood. According to the study, the label for this sample's cell subset or site signals: CD45RA-negative fraction. The receptor source for this set is a man between 18 and 35 years old in good health.

The J gene is TRBJ2-7, the V gene TRBV28, with a weak D call TRBD1 (5 bases). V lost 5 bases and J lost 4, with 24 bases in between. CDR3 length: 17 amino acids. CDR1 and CDR2 (germline): MDHEN, SYDVKM. CDR3 in DNA: TGTGCCAGCAGTCCAGGGCCGACAGTGTGGAGTAGGTACGAGCAGTACTTC. It translates to CASSPGPTVWSRYEQYF. The whole variable domain, remainder taken from reference TRBV28 and TRBJ2-7, is DVKVTQSSRYLVKRTGEKVFLECVQDMDHENMFWYRQDPGLGLRLIYFSYDVKMKEKGDIPEGYSVSREKKERFSLILESASTNQTSMYLCASSPGPTVWSRYEQYFGPGTRLTVT.

The chain links TRBV7-9 to TRBJ1-2, with D possibly TRBD1 on 5 matching bases. CDR3 length: 13 amino acids. V gave up 3 bases and J gave up 8 bases, with 13 bases separating them. Germline V gives CDR1 SEHNR, CDR2 FQNEAQ (reference sequence). The DNA of the CDR3 is TGTGCCAGCAGCTTGACACCGGGGGACGGCTACACCTTC. Amino acids: CASSLTPGDGYTF.

The chain uses TRBV5-1 and TRBJ2-2, with 11 bases that match TRBD2. V lost 7 bases to trimming and J lost 0 bases; unmatched junction nucleotides: 2. CDR1 is SGHRS and CDR2 is YFSETQ in the germline V gene. The CDR3 runs 15 residues. The CDR3 loop is CASELAGANTGELFF. The CDR3 nucleotides are TGCGCCAGCGAACTAGCGGGGGCGAACACCGGGGAGCTGTTTTTT.

The chain recombines TRBV28 with TRBJ1-3; possibly TRBD1 for D (5 bases). The CDR3 runs to 14 residues. The germline V gene encodes CDR1 MDHEN and CDR2 SYDVKM. V lost 7 bases and J lost 0, with 10 bases in between. The CDR3 nucleotides read TGTGCCAGCAACCAGGGAAGCTCTGGAAACACCATATATTTT. Encoded protein: CASNQGSSGNTIYF. The full variable domain, rest sourced from reference TRBV28 and TRBJ1-3, is DVKVTQSSRYLVKRTGEKVFLECVQDMDHENMFWYRQDPGLGLRLIYFSYDVKMKEKGDIPEGYSVSREKKERFSLILESASTNQTSMYLCASNQGSSGNTIYFGEGSWLTVV.

The chain has TRBV28 and TRBJ1-2, with TRBD1 matching over 7 bases. Germline V gives CDR1 MDHEN, CDR2 SYDVKM. The CDR3 loop spans 14 amino acids. The V segment lost 4 bases and the J segment 4 bases; nucleotides outside the gene matches: 6. CDR3 sequence: CASSSTGEGYGYTF. The CDR3 DNA reads as TGTGCCAGCAGTTCCACAGGGGAGGGCTATGGCTACACCTTC.

The chain links TRBV12-5 to TRBJ1-2; D gene unclear. V was trimmed by 4 bases and J by 3 bases, leaving 6 bases between them. CDR3 length: 12 residues. Germline lookup yields CDR1 LGHNT and CDR2 FRNRAP. The CDR3 reads CASGSIDYGYTF. In DNA, the CDR3 is TGTGCTAGTGGTTCAATAGACTATGGCTACACCTTC.

CDR3 sequence: CASSLVGGSDTQYF. The CDR3 DNA sequence: TGTGCCAGCAGCTTAGTGGGGGGCTCAGATACGCAGTATTTT. The J gene is TRBJ2-3, the V gene TRBV7-2; D may be TRBD1 or TRBD2 (6 bases each). Germline CDR1 is SGHTA and CDR2 is FQGNSA. This CDR3 comprises 14 residues. V was pared by 1 base and J by 4 bases, with 9 bases between.

As for this clone: The same CDR3 also results from other DNA sequences found in this sample. The chain employs TRBV5-8 and TRBJ1-4; D gene uncertain. There are 16 residues in the CDR3. Looked up from germline, CDR1 is SGHTS and CDR2 is YDEGEE. V shed 0 bases and J shed 0 bases, with 9 bases lying between them. DNA for the CDR3: TGTGCCAGCAGCTTGGGGGCACAAGCAACTAATGAAAAACTGTTTTTT. Protein sequence: CASSLGAQATNEKLFF.

The chain links TRBV5-4 to TRBJ1-3; a weak D match, TRBD1 (5 bases). This CDR3 is 15 amino acids long. Germline CDR1 SGHNT, CDR2 YYREEE (reference sequence). Trimming took off 4 bases at V and 3 bases at J, with 14 bases between the two ends. The chain's CDR3 is CASSPGADYGNTIYF. The CDR3 DNA follows: TGTGCCAGCAGCCCCGGGGCTGACTATGGAAACACCATATATTTT.

This clone was picked up one time. The chain couples TRBV7-9 to TRBJ2-7; 7 positions agree with TRBD1. Germline V gene data show CDR1 as SEHNR and CDR2 as FQNEAQ (reference sequence). The CDR3 is made up of 13 amino acids. With V trimmed by 6 bases and J by 6 bases, 8 bases remained unmatched. The CDR3 DNA follows: TGTGCCAGCAGGAGGGACAGCCCCGCCGAGCAGTACTTC. This sequence encodes CASRRDSPAEQYF.

This clone has just one count. This chain joins TRBV5-5 and TRBJ1-6; 11 bases line up with TRBD1. J lost 6 bases, V lost 4 bases, and 3 bases had no gene match. The CDR3 loop spans 15 amino acids. Germline CDR1 reads SGHKS; CDR2 reads YYEKEE (reference sequence). This CDR3 reads CASSTGTGGNSPLHF. The CDR3 bases are TGTGCCAGCAGCACTGGGACAGGGGGTAATTCACCCCTCCACTTT.

The chain carries TRBV2 and TRBJ2-6; 9 bases align to TRBD2. Germline CDR1 reads SNHLY; CDR2 reads FYNNEI. This CDR3 is built from 18 residues. The V and J ends lost 7 bases and 0 bases, in that order; junction bases with no gene match: 10. CDR3 in amino acids: CASKILAGKTSGANVLTF. CDR3 bases: TGTGCCAGCAAGATTCTAGCGGGGAAGACCTCTGGGGCCAACGTCCTGACTTTC.

Only a few counts were recorded for this clone. The chain recombines TRBV21-1 with TRBJ2-2. TRBV21-1 is given as a pseudogene. The CDR3 has 17 residues. Here the CDR3 DNA reads TGTGCCAGCAGCAAAGTAGGCGTGAAAAAGAACACCGGGGAGCTGTTTTTT. Encoded protein: CASSKVGVKKNTGELFF.

The chain is built from TRBV10-3 and TRBJ2-7; weak D call: TRBD2 (5 bases). The CDR3 covers 13 residues. Trimming cost V 7 bases and J 2 bases, with 12 bases left between them. Germline V gene data show CDR1 as ENHRY and CDR2 as SYGVKD. CDR3 sequence: CAIIGGPPYEQYF. CDR3 coding DNA: TGTGCCATCATCGGCGGGCCCCCCTACGAGCAGTACTTC.

The table lists this clone with a few counts. The chain uses TRBV7-9 and TRBJ1-4; the D gene is possibly TRBD1 (5 bases). The CDR3 sequence is 15 residues long. Per the germline V gene, CDR1 is SEHNR and CDR2 is FQNEAQ (reference sequence). V lost 10 bases, J lost 2 bases, and 17 bases lay in between. CDR3 amino acids: CATPGPHPTNEKLFF. The CDR3 DNA is TGTGCCACTCCGGGACCCCACCCCACTAATGAAAAACTGTTTTTT.

The gene calls are TRBV15 and TRBJ1-2; D not certain. V was pared by 0 bases and J by 8 bases, with 10 bases between. The germline CDR1 and CDR2 sequences are LNHNV and YYDKDF (reference sequence). The CDR3 sequence is 13 residues long. The CDR3, as DNA: TGTGCCACCAGCAGAGAGATTTGGCGCGGCTACACCTTC. Translated: CATSREIWRGYTF.

This chain uses TRBV9 with TRBJ1-6, with 9 bases matching TRBD1. V shed 4 bases, J shed 6 bases, and the junction held 5 bases outside the gene matches. Germline loops: CDR1 SGDLS, CDR2 YYNGEE. The CDR3 extends over 15 amino acids. CDR3 in DNA: TGTGCCAGCAGCCCGGACAGGGGAGGTAATTCACCCCTCCACTTT. It encodes CASSPDRGGNSPLHF.

V is TRBV5-8 and J is TRBJ2-7; 9 nucleotides agree with TRBD1. Germline values: CDR1 SGHTS, CDR2 YDEGEE. After removal of 2 bases from V and 5 bases from J, the junction contained 8 bases not matched to a gene. The CDR3 loop spans 15 amino acids. For the CDR3, the DNA is TGTGCCAGCAGCTTTATCGGACAGGGGTTCAACGAGCAGTACTTC. It specifies CASSFIGQGFNEQYF.

In its sample, this clone was seen once. J is TRBJ2-5 and V is TRBV28; TRBD2 matches 7 bases. Germline lookup yields CDR1 MDHEN and CDR2 SYDVKM. This CDR3 is built from 14 residues. J lost 1 base, V lost 8 bases, and 7 bases had no gene match. CDR3 amino acids: CASREGGLQETQYF. The CDR3 DNA sequence: TGTGCCAGCCGTGAGGGAGGGCTCCAAGAGACCCAGTACTTC.

This clone showed up just once. The J gene is TRBJ2-3, the V gene TRBV4-1; 15 bases agree with TRBD2. V lost 0 bases, J lost 2 bases, and 12 bases stayed unmatched. The CDR3 covers 21 residues. In germline, CDR1 is MGHRA, CDR2 YSYEKL. CDR3 nucleotide sequence: TGCGCCAGCAGCCAAGAGTGGACTAGCGGGAGGGGGGGCCCCTTCACAGATACGCAGTATTTT. As protein: CASSQEWTSGRGGPFTDTQYF.

This chain joins TRBV10-3 and TRBJ2-1; perhaps TRBD2 as D (6 bases). The germline CDR1 and CDR2 sequences are ENHRY and SYGVKD. This CDR3 contains 14 residues. Trimming took 8 bases from V and 4 from J, leaving 15 bases between them. Here the CDR3 DNA reads TGTGCCATCGCAAGGACTACTGAATACAATGAGCAGTTCTTC. This encodes CAIARTTEYNEQFF.

The chain links TRBV5-6 to TRBJ2-5, with D perhaps matching TRBD1 (6 bases). V shed 2 bases and J shed 0 bases, with 11 bases lying between them. This CDR3 comprises 15 residues. CDR1 and CDR2 (germline): SGHDT, YYEEEE. The CDR3 protein is CASSFRGAYQETQYF. Written as DNA, the CDR3 is TGTGCCAGCAGCTTCAGGGGAGCGTACCAAGAGACCCAGTACTTC.

This clone was seen more than once but under ten times. V is TRBV7-9 and J is TRBJ1-1; maybe TRBD1 (6 bases). Per germline, CDR1 SEHNR and CDR2 FQNEAQ (reference sequence). The CDR3 has 15 residues. Trimming cost V 3 bases and J 4 bases, with 15 bases left between them. The CDR3 DNA is TGTGCCAGCAGCTTGGAAGGGGTGGGGGCCACTGAAGCTTTCTTT. The encoded protein is CASSLEGVGATEAFF.

The genes are TRBV5-4 and TRBJ2-7, with D maybe TRBD2 (5 bases). The CDR3 covers 15 residues. Germline CDR1 reads SGHNT; CDR2 reads YYREEE (reference sequence). V was cut by 0 bases and J by 5 bases, with 15 bases left in between. In nucleotides, the CDR3 is TGTGCCAGCAGCTTGGAGCAGCGTCCCGGGGACGAGCAGTACTTC. Amino acids: CASSLEQRPGDEQYF.

This chain joins TRBV30 and TRBJ2-3, with 10 nucleotides matching TRBD1. Germline loops: CDR1 GTSNPN, CDR2 SVGIG (reference sequence). The CDR3 is made up of 13 amino acids. J lost 4 bases, V lost 6 bases, and 4 bases had no gene match. CDR3 DNA: TGTGCCTGCGGAGGACAGGGGGCAGATACGCAGTATTTT. Its translation: CACGGQGADTQYF.